This TCR beta chain was found in a study of blood T cell repertoires in COVID-19. Profiling relied on immunoSEQ multiplex PCR, and the TCRdb table lists in-frame clones only, not all of them. The data contain 180,000 or so clones, approximately 83% of them singletons. This CDR3 has 12 residues. CDR1 and CDR2 (germline): SGHRS, YFSETQ. V lost 4 bases and J 2 bases, leaving 6 bases between the germline ends. The J gene is TRBJ1-2, the V gene TRBV5-1; no firm D call. Sequencing input: peripheral blood. The clonotype originates from a human donor with active or convalescent COVID-19. The donor label of this sample is uncertain. The CDR3 protein is CASSQSNYGYTF. The CDR3 nucleotides are TGCGCCAGCAGCCAGTCCAACTATGGCTACACCTTC.